This is a list of T cell receptor beta chains from one sample in a study of a mutant IDH1 vaccine in newly diagnosed glioma. The protocol was immunoSEQ multiplex PCR, while the TCRdb copy is restricted to in-frame clones and leaves out a portion. The profile shows 65,000 to 85,000 clones, more than 75% of them singletons. Their antigens are not known. The starting material was PBMCs, obtained from a glioma patient whose treatment included an IDH1 peptide vaccine. Receptors originate from a young man with glioma. The CDR3 runs from the conserved cysteine through the conserved F or W. D genes are given only for firm matches. Only part of the rows carry a size: once, few, many, or a class if the clone is expanded.

v_gene,abundance,j_gene,d_gene,CDR3aa,CDR3nt
TRBV9,few,TRBJ1-2,.,CASSVRPGMDYGYTF,TGTGCCAGCAGCGTCAGACCAGGGATGGACTATGGCTACACCTTC
TRBV5-6,.,TRBJ2-6,.,CASSLTRELAGANVLTF,TGTGCCAGCAGCTTGACTAGGGAGCTTGCAGGGGCCAACGTCCTGACTTTC
TRBV1,.,TRBJ2-1,.,CTSSLEVSLLYNEQFF,TGCACCAGCAGTTTGGAGGTGAGTTTGCTTTACAATGAGCAGTTCTTC
TRBV2,.,TRBJ2-1,.,CASSEEEGYYNEQFF,TGTGCCAGCAGTGAAGAGGAGGGGTACTACAATGAGCAGTTCTTC
TRBV19,.,TRBJ2-7,TRBD2,CASSRTSGSRGEQYF,TGTGCCAGTAGTCGGACTAGCGGGAGCCGAGGGGAGCAGTACTTC
TRBV5-8,few,TRBJ1-5,.,CASSLQALPQHF,TGTGCCAGCAGTCTACAGGCGCTGCCCCAGCATTTT
TRBV25-1,.,TRBJ1-1,.,CASGSGTPRTEAFF,TGTGCCAGCGGATCCGGGACACCACGGACTGAAGCTTTCTTT
TRBV9,.,TRBJ2-7,.,CASSVSGGASEQYF,TGTGCCAGCAGCGTTTCGGGGGGCGCTTCCGAGCAGTACTTC
TRBV19,.,TRBJ2-2,.,CASSMSGATGELFF,TGTGCCAGTAGTATGTCAGGGGCCACCGGGGAGCTGTTTTTT
TRBV18,once,TRBJ2-1,.,CASSLADSYYGDEQFF,TGTGCCAGCTCACTAGCCGACTCGTATTACGGCGATGAGCAGTTCTTC
TRBV5-8,.,TRBJ1-5,.,CASSSTGQTNQPQHF,TGTGCCAGCAGCTCAACTGGACAGACAAATCAGCCCCAGCATTTT
TRBV7-2,.,TRBJ2-5,TRBD2,CASSFGGGAVETQYF,TGTGCCAGCAGCTTCGGCGGGGGGGCCGTAGAGACCCAGTACTTC
TRBV27,.,TRBJ2-2,TRBD1,CASSPRQGPTGELFF,TGTGCCAGCAGTCCGCGACAGGGCCCCACCGGGGAGCTGTTTTTT
TRBV5-5,.,TRBJ1-2,TRBD1,CASSLLGQGASNYGYTF,TGTGCCAGCAGCTTGCTGGGACAGGGGGCCTCTAACTATGGCTACACCTTC
TRBV11-3,once,TRBJ2-5,TRBD2,CASSSGLAGGGQETQYF,TGTGCCAGCAGCTCGGGACTAGCGGGGGGAGGGCAAGAGACCCAGTACTTC
TRBV18,.,TRBJ2-5,.,CASSPRQETQYF,TGTGCCAGCTCACCACGCCAAGAGACCCAGTACTTC
TRBV11-2,.,TRBJ2-7,.,CASSLDWRDRSYEQYF,TGTGCCAGCAGCTTAGATTGGCGGGACCGCTCCTACGAGCAGTACTTC
TRBV19,.,TRBJ1-1,.,CASSIARVGNTEAFF,TGTGCCAGTAGTATAGCCAGGGTCGGGAACACTGAAGCTTTCTTT
TRBV29-1,.,TRBJ1-6,.,CSVGQGGNSPLHF,TGCAGCGTTGGCCAGGGAGGGAATTCACCCCTCCACTTT
TRBV11-2,once,TRBJ2-7,TRBD2,CASSLDRLRGGGYEQYF,TGTGCCAGCAGCTTAGATCGACTGCGGGGGGGCGGGTACGAGCAGTACTTC
TRBV19,.,TRBJ1-3,TRBD1,CASTPSGQGARTGNTIYF,TGTGCCAGTACACCCTCAGGACAGGGGGCGAGGACTGGAAACACCATATATTTT
TRBV7-9,.,TRBJ2-1,.,CASSSIKRETSYNEQFF,TGTGCCAGCAGCTCCATCAAACGGGAGACCTCCTACAATGAGCAGTTCTTC
TRBV27,few,TRBJ2-3,.,CASSIDSSTDTQYF,TGTGCCAGCAGTATAGACTCTAGCACAGATACGCAGTATTTT
TRBV4-2,.,TRBJ1-6,.,CASSQSNSPLHF,TGTGCCAGCAGCCAATCGAATTCACCCCTCCACTTT
TRBV27,.,TRBJ2-3,.,CASSLRPRADTQYF,TGTGCCAGCAGTTTACGCCCCAGGGCAGATACGCAGTATTTT